These 7 T cell receptor beta chains came from one sample sequenced in a study of shared T cell receptors in the human thymus. The repertoire was sequenced with immunoSEQ multiplex PCR; TCRdb's copy has only in-frame clones and lacks some. The repertoire holds approximately 760,000 clones, with approximately 85% as singletons. This sample was shared with a second study, whose subject was human thymus T cells.

Input material: thymocytes. These receptor sequences come from a girl younger than two with a congenital heart defect.

V gene TRBV30 combines with J gene TRBJ2-1, with TRBD1 identical over 9 bases. J gave up 8 bases and V 8 bases, and 10 bases lay outside the gene matches. This CDR3 spans 13 amino acids. The germline V gene encodes CDR1 GTSNPN and CDR2 SVGIG (reference sequence). The CDR3 DNA is TGTGCCGGGACCCGGGACAGGGTCCATGAGCAGTTCTTC. Translating gives CAGTRDRVHEQFF. The entire variable domain, with the rest obtained from reference TRBV30 and TRBJ2-1, is as follows: SQTIHQWPATLVQPVGSPLSLECTVEGTSNPNLYWYRQAAGRGLQLLFYSVGIGQISSEVPQNLSASRPQDRQFILSSKKLLLSDSGFYLCAGTRDRVHEQFFGPGTRLTVL.

The chain recombines TRBV10-2 with TRBJ2-7, with 10 bases identical to TRBD1. The ends lost 6 bases at V and 4 bases at J; junction bases unmatched: 9. The CDR3 has 15 residues. Per the germline V gene, CDR1 is WSHSY and CDR2 is SAAADI. This CDR3 reads CASSAGQGDAYEQYF. CDR3 DNA sequence: TGCGCCAGCAGCGCCGGACAGGGGGATGCATACGAGCAGTACTTC.

This CDR3 reads CASSLSRLPAGGYTF. The DNA of the CDR3 is TGTGCCAGCAGCTTGTCTAGACTCCCTGCCGGGGGCTACACCTTC. The chain couples TRBV5-6 to TRBJ1-2; D uncertain. V shed 1 base and J shed 8 bases, with 18 bases lying between them. The CDR3 runs to 15 residues. The germline V gene has CDR1 SGHDT and CDR2 YYEEEE.

The rearrangement uses TRBV11-2 and TRBJ2-5; 7 bases line up with TRBD2. The junction had 20 bases not matched to a gene; V was cut back by 5 bases and J by 5 bases. The CDR3 sequence is 18 residues long. Looked up from germline, CDR1 is SGHAT and CDR2 is FQNNGV. CDR3 nucleotide sequence: TGTGCCAGCAGCCCGCGGGGGTGGGGAGTTGGGAATTGGGAGACCCAGTACTTC. Translation gives CASSPRGWGVGNWETQYF. Variable domain in full (rest from reference TRBV11-2 and TRBJ2-5): EAGVAQSPRYKIIEKRQSVAFWCNPISGHATLYWYQQILGQGPKLLIQFQNNGVVDDSQLPKDRFSAERLKGVDSTLKIQPAKLEDSAVYLCASSPRGWGVGNWETQYFGPGTRLLVL.

This sequence joins TRBV29-1 and TRBJ1-2; 9 bases align to TRBD1. The CDR3 totals 16 residues. Germline CDR1 and CDR2: SQVTM and ANQGSEA. Losses at the gene ends were 7 bases for V and 3 bases for J; bases not matched to a gene: 15. This chain's CDR3 is CSAPRDREREDYGYTF. The CDR3 DNA reads as TGCAGCGCGCCCCGGGACAGGGAGAGGGAGGACTATGGCTACACCTTC.

The chain combines TRBV5-4 with TRBJ1-1, with a tentative D call TRBD1 (6 bases). The CDR3 contains 15 residues. Trimming removed 4 bases from V and 3 bases from J, with 16 bases in between. Germline V CDR1 and CDR2: SGHNT, YYREEE (reference sequence). The CDR3 bases are TGTGCCAGCAGCAGTCGAAGGGGGTCGGACACTGAAGCTTTCTTT. It translates to CASSSRRGSDTEAFF.

A few counts support this clone. The chain recombines TRBV7-2 with TRBJ2-7; 7 positions match TRBD2. V trimming: 1 base; J trimming: 3 bases; junction bases outside the gene matches: 6. Germline V gives CDR1 SGHTA, CDR2 FQGNSA. The CDR3 loop spans 15 amino acids. The CDR3 region is CASSLGSSGDYEQYF. The CDR3, as DNA: TGTGCCAGCAGCTTAGGGTCAAGCGGGGACTACGAGCAGTACTTC.